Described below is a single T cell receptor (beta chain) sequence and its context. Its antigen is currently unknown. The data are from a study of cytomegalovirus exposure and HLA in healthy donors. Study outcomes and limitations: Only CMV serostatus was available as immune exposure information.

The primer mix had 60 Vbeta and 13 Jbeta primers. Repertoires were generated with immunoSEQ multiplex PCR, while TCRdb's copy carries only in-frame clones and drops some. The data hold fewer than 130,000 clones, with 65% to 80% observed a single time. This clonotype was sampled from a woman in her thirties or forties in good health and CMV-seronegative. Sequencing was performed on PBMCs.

Here the CDR3 reads CARSLALLPRGRRADTQYF. The CDR3 DNA is TGTGCCAGAAGCTTGGCCCTTCTGCCGAGGGGGCGCCGGGCAGATACGCAGTATTTT. V and J are TRBV5-3 and TRBJ2-3; 7 bases are shared with TRBD1. TRBV5-3 is placed among ORFs of uncertain function. The CDR3 length is 19 residues. After removal of 0 bases from V and 4 bases from J, the junction contained 17 bases not matched to a gene.